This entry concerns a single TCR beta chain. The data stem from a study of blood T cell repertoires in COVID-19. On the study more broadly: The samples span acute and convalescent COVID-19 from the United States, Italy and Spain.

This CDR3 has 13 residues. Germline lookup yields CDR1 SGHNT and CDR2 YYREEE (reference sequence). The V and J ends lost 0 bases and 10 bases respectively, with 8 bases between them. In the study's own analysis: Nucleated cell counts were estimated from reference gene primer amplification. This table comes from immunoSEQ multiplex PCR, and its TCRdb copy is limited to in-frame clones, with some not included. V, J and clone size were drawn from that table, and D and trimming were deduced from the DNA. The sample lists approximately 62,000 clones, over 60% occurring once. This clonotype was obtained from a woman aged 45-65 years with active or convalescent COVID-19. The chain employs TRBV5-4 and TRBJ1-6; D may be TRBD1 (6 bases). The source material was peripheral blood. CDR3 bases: TGTGCCAGCAGCTTGGACAGGGTCTCACCCCTCCACTTT. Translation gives CASSLDRVSPLHF.